This TCR beta chain was found in a study of blood T cell repertoires in COVID-19. Across the study: Sites in the United States, Italy and Spain provided acute and convalescent COVID-19 samples. In each case, the material was cDNA or gDNA derived from T cells, B-cell-depleted T cells, or PBMCs.

The germline V gene encodes CDR1 SGHTS and CDR2 YDEGEE. This CDR3 has 16 amino acids. Trimming removed 4 bases from V and 4 bases from J; junction bases left unmatched: 9. Profiling relied on immunoSEQ multiplex PCR, and the TCRdb table lists in-frame clones only, not all of them. The repertoire includes about 400,000 clones, around nine tenths of them detected once, and 1.5% to 2% sits in the top ten. The clonotype comes from a woman aged 25-40 years who had recovered from COVID-19. The rearrangement links TRBV5-8 to TRBJ1-2; 11 bases match TRBD1. Source material: PBMCs or T cells enriched from blood (not recorded which). The CDR3 loop is CASSPGQGEYPYGYTF. Written as DNA, the CDR3 is TGTGCCAGCAGCCCGGGACAGGGGGAGTATCCCTATGGCTACACCTTC.